This T cell receptor beta chain appears in the sequencing data of a study of cytomegalovirus exposure and HLA in healthy donors. Vbeta (60) and Jbeta (13) primers were used in the PCR. Sequencing was performed with immunoSEQ multiplex PCR; in TCRdb, only in-frame clones are kept and a portion is missing. The sample contains 100,000 or so clones, approximately 84% of which appear only once. The CDR3 is 17 residues long. The germline V gene has CDR1 SNHLY and CDR2 FYNNEI. The ends lost 5 bases at V and 0 bases at J; junction bases unmatched: 6. This clone occurred many times. This receptor was identified in a male donor in good health and CMV-seronegative. Sequenced material: PBMCs. The chain is built from TRBV2 and TRBJ2-6; 8 positions match TRBD2. CDR3 nucleotides: TGTGCCAGCAGTCGGGAGGGCCGGACCTCTGGGGCCAACGTCCTGACTTTC. It is translated as CASSREGRTSGANVLTF.